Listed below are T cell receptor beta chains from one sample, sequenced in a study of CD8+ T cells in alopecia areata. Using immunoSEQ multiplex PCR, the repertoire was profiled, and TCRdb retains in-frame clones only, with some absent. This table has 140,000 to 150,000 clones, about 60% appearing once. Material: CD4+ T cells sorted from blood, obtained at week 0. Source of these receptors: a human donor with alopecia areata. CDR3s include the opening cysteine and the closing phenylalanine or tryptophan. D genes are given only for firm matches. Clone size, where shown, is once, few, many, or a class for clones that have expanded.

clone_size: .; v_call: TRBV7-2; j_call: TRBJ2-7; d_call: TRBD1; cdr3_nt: TGTGCCAGCAGCCGAGGGGGCTACGGCAGGGAGCAGTACTTC; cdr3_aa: CASSRGGYGREQYF
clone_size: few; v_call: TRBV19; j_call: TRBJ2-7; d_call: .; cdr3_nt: TGTGCCAGTAGTATCGCGGACAGTCTATCCTACGAGCAGTACTTC; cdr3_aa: CASSIADSLSYEQYF
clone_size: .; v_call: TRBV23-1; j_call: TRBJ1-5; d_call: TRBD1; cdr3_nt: TGCGCCAGACCCCTCACGGACAGGGCTCAGCCCCAGCATTTT; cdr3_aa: CARPLTDRAQPQHF
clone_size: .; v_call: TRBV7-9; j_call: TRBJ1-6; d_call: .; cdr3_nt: TGTGCCAGCAGCTCCACACGGTATCCTTCACCCCTCCACTTT; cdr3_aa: CASSSTRYPSPLHF
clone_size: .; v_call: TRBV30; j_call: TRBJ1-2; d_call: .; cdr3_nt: TGTGCCTGGAGTACGGACCTGGGGGGCTACACCTTC; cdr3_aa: CAWSTDLGGYTF
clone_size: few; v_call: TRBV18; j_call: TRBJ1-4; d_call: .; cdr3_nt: TGTGCCAGCTCACCACCGGGGCAAAAACTGTTTTTT; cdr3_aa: CASSPPGQKLFF
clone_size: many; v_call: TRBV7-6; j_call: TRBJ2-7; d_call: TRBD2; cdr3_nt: TGTGCCAGCAGCTTAGTGGCTAGCGGGGGCTCCTACGAGCAGTACTTC; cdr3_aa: CASSLVASGGSYEQYF
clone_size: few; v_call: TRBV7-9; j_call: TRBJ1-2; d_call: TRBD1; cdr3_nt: TGTGCCAGCAGCTTACAGGGGGACTATGGCTACACCTTC; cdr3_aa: CASSLQGDYGYTF
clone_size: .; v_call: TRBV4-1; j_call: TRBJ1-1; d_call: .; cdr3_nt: TGCGCCAGCAGCCAAGATGGGCAAGCTTTCTTT; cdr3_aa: CASSQDGQAFF
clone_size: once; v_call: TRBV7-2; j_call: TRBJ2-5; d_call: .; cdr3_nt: TGTGCCAGCAGCCCAACGGCCAGCGCCTTTTCGGAGACCCAGTACTTC; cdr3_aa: CASSPTASAFSETQYF
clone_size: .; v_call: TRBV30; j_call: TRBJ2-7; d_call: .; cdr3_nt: TGTGCCTGGAGGCCGAGGACCTACGAGCAGTACTTC; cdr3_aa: CAWRPRTYEQYF
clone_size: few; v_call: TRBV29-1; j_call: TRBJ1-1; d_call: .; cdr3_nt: TGCAGCGTTAGGGGGGGTACCACTGAAGCTTTCTTT; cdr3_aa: CSVRGGTTEAFF
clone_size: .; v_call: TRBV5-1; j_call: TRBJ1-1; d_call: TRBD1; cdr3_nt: TGCGCCAGCGGGGGACAGATGAACACTGAAGCTTTCTTT; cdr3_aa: CASGGQMNTEAFF
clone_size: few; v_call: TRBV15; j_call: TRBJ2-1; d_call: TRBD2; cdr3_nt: TGTGCCACCAGCTCCAACGGGGTAGCGGGGGGGGTGGAAAATGAGCAGTTCTTC; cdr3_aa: CATSSNGVAGGVENEQFF
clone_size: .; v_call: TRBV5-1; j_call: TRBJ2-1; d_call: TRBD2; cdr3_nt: TGCGCCAGCAGCGGAACGGGACTAGTGAAGCAGTCCTACAATGAGCAGTTCTTC; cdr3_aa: CASSGTGLVKQSYNEQFF
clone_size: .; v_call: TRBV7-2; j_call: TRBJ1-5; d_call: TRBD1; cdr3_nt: TGTGCCAGCAGCTCGCAGGGGGACTGGGATCAGCCCCAGCATTTT; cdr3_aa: CASSSQGDWDQPQHF
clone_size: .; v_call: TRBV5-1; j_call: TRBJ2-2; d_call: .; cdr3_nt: TGCGCCAGCAGCTTGGCCGGGCAGAACACCGGGGAGCTGTTTTTT; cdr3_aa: CASSLAGQNTGELFF
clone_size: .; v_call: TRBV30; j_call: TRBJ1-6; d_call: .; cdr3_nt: TGTGCCTGGAGTGGGGGCCTTTCACCCCTCCACTTT; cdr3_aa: CAWSGGLSPLHF
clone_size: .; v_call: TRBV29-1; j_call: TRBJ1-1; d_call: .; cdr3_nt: TGCAGCGTTGGTACCGGGCTTAAGAACACTGAAGCTTTCTTT; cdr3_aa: CSVGTGLKNTEAFF
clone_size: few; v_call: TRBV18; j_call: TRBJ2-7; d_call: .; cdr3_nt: TGTGCCAGCTCAACACGACAGGGGACTACCTACGAGCAGTACTTC; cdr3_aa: CASSTRQGTTYEQYF
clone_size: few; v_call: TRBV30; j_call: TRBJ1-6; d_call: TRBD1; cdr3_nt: TGTGCCTGGAGCCGGGACAGCTTATATAATTCACCCCTCCACTTT; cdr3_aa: CAWSRDSLYNSPLHF
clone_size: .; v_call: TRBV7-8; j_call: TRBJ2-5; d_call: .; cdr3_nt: TGTGCCAGCAGCTCCGGACCCTTAATGCGCGGAGAGATCCAGTACTTC; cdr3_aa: CASSSGPLMRGEIQYF
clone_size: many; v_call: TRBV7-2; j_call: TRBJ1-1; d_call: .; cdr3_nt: TGTGCCAGCAGCCTTACGGGGGCCTCTACTGAAGCTTTCTTT; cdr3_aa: CASSLTGASTEAFF
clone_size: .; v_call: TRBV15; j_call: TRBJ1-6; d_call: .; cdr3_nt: TGTGCCACCAGCAGAGATCATGGGGCAGACTCACCCCTCCACTTT; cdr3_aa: CATSRDHGADSPLHF
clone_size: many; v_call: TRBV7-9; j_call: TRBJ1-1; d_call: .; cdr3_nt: TGTGCCAGCATTCGGGACACTGAAGCTTTCTTT; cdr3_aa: CASIRDTEAFF
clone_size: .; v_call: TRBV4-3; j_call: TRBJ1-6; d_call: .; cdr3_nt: TGCGCCAGCAGCCAAGACTGGGTACATAATTCACCCCTCCACTTT; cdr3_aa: CASSQDWVHNSPLHF
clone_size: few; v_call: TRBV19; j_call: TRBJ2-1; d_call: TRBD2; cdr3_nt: TGTGCCAGCGCTCGGGGGACTAGCGGGGGGCCCCCTTACAATGAGCAGTTCTTC; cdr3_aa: CASARGTSGGPPYNEQFF
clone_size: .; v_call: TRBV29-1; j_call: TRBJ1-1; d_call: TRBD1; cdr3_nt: TGCAGCGTCAAACAGGGGGCAATGAACACTGAAGCTTTCTTT; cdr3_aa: CSVKQGAMNTEAFF
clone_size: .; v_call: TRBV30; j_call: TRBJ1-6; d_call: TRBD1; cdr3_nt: TGTGCCTGGACGGGACAGGGTGGGAATTCACCCCTCCACTTT; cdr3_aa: CAWTGQGGNSPLHF
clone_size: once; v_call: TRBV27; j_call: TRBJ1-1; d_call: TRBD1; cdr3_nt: TGTGCCAGCAGTTTCAGGGGGCTCTTGAACACTGAAGCTTTCTTT; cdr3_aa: CASSFRGLLNTEAFF
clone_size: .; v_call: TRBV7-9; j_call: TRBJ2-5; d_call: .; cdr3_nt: TGTGCCAGCAGCCCCCCCCGGGACCAAGAGACCCAGTACTTC; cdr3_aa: CASSPPRDQETQYF
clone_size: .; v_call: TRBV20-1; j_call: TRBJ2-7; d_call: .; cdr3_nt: TGCAGTGCTCTTAGGAGCGACGAGCAGTACTTC; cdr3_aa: CSALRSDEQYF
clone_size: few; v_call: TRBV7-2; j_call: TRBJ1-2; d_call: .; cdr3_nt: TGTGCCAGCAGCCGCTTACACCGGGCGGGCTATGGCTACACCTTC; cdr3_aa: CASSRLHRAGYGYTF
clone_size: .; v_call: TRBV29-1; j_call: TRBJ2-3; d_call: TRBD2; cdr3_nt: TGCAGCGGGGAACTAGCGGGGTCTTTTTTAGATACGCAGTATTTT; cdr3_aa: CSGELAGSFLDTQYF
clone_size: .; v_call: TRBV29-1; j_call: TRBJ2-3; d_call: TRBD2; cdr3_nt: TGCAGCGTTGGTGGGGGGGTCCCAGATACGCAGTATTTT; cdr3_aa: CSVGGGVPDTQYF
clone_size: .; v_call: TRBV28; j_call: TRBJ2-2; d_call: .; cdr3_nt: TGTGCCAGCAGTTCCCCATGGGGCAACACCGGGGAGCTGTTTTTT; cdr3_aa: CASSSPWGNTGELFF
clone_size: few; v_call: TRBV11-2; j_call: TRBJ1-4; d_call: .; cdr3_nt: TGTGCCAGCAGCTCCCGGGGATCGACTAATGAAAAACTGTTTTTT; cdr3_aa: CASSSRGSTNEKLFF
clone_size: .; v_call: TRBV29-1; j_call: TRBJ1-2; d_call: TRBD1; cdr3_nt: TGCAGCATCCGGGACAGGGAAAACTATGGCTACACCTTC; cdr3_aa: CSIRDRENYGYTF
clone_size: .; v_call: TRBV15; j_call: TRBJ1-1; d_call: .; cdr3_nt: TGTGCCACCAGCAGCGGACTGGGGTGGGCTTTCTTT; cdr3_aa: CATSSGLGWAFF
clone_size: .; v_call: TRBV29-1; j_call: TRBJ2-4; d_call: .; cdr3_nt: TGCAGCGCCCGCCAAAGGGGGGCGGCCAAAAACATTCAGTACTTC; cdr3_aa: CSARQRGAAKNIQYF